This T cell receptor (beta chain) emerged from a study of T cell responses to AZD1222 COVID-19 vaccine. Overall study results and limits: Females made up more of the donors, who were largely white British, and clonal diversity may have come out too low. All repertoire sampling was performed exclusively after the peak T cell response.

With regard to this clone: The antigen is not known.

The trim removed 1 base at V and 3 bases at J, leaving 2 bases unmatched. Per germline, CDR1 SNHLY and CDR2 FYNNEI. The CDR3 runs to 15 residues. Assay used: immunoSEQ multiplex PCR; TCRdb lists only in-frame clones, some missing. Of over 150,000 clones listed, 90% are singletons. V is TRBV2 and J is TRBJ2-2, with 7 bases that match TRBD1. This specimen consisted of peripheral blood, obtained on day 0 of AZD1222 vaccination. This receptor was identified in an adult in good health. The DNA for the CDR3 is TGTGCCAGCAGTGAAGAGGGGGCTGACACCGGGGAGCTGTTTTTT. This encodes CASSEEGADTGELFF.